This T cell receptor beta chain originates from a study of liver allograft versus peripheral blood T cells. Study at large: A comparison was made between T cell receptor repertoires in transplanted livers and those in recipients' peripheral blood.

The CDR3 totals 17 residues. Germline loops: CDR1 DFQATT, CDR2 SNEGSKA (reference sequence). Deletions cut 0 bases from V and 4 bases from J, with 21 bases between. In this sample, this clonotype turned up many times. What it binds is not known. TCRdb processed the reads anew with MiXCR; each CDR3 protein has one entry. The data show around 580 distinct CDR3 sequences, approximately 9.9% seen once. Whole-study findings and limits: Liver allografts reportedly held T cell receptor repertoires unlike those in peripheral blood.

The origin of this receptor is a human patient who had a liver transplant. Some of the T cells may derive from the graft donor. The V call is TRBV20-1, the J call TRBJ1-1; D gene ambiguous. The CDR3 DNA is TGCAGTGCTAGAGATCGGGCAGTAATACCCGCTGCCACTGAAGCTTTCTTT. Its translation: CSARDRAVIPAATEAFF.